The TCR beta chain described here comes from a study of T cell repertoires in cytomegalovirus infection. Findings of the study overall: Dominating the ex vivo response were HLA-C-restricted CMV-specific TCR beta clonotypes.

Trimming shortened V by 8 bases and J by 1 base, and 8 bases separated the two germline ends. Germline V lookup: CDR1 MDHEN, CDR2 SYDVKM. This CDR3 contains 12 residues. TCRdb used MiXCR to reprocess the reads, holding one entry per CDR3 protein. Altogether more than 250,000 distinct CDR3 sequences are present, more than 20% being singletons, with the ten largest covering roughly 15%. Concerning this clonotype itself: Its antigen remains unidentified.

The sample in question was cultured PBMCs, obtained from culture after CMV antigen stimulation. This sequence originates from a human donor in good health (CMV status not recorded). Some clones in this sample may be carry-over from other donors' samples. The genes are TRBV28 and TRBJ1-1; D remains unclear. The CDR3 reads CASPDGNTEAFF. The CDR3 nucleotides are TGTGCCAGCCCCGACGGGAACACTGAAGCTTTCTTT.